Below are 20 T cell receptor beta chains sequenced from a single sample in a study of tumor and adjacent non-tumor tissue in lung cancer. The template was RNA from unsorted bulk tissue. A modified ARM-PCR protocol with three rounds of nested PCR amplified TCRbeta. TCRdb reprocessed the multiplex PCR reads with MiXCR, giving one entry per CDR3 protein. The sample has 90,000 or so distinct CDR3 sequences; more than 60% are singletons. Specimen: lung tumor tissue. These receptors all come from a man between 65 and 85 years old with non-small cell lung cancer.

Remarks on this clonotype: A much larger clone differs from this one at a single base, so this may be a read error. This rearrangement joins TRBV29-1 to TRBJ2-2; D tentatively reads TRBD1 or TRBD2 (5 bases each). V was cut by 7 bases and J by 9 bases, with 15 bases left in between. CDR1 SQVTM and CDR2 ANQGSEA come from the germline V gene. The CDR3 covers 12 residues. This CDR3 is CSALRGLRELFF. For the CDR3, the DNA is TGCAGCGCTCTCCGGGGCCTACGGGAGCTGTTTTTT.

As regards this clonotype: An end of the junction differs from the germline gene, which may be a read error. J is TRBJ2-7 and V is TRBV18, with D maybe TRBD2 (6 bases). Germline V CDR1 and CDR2: KGHSH, LQKENI. The CDR3 has 15 residues. The CDR3 here is CACSPLGRGTYEQYF. As DNA, the CDR3 is TGTGCCTGCTCACCCCTCGGACGGGGGACCTACGAGCAGTACTTC.

The table lists this clonotype with many counts. The rearrangement uses TRBV6-2 or TRBV6-3 and TRBJ1-1; TRBD1 matches at 10 bases. Per germline, CDR1 MNHEY and CDR2 SVGEGT. Trimming removed 6 bases from V and 0 bases from J; junction bases left unmatched: 7. The CDR3 covers 16 residues. CDR3 DNA sequence: TGTGCCAGCAGAACGGACAGGGGGGTCATGAACACTGAAGCTTTCTTT. This codes for CASRTDRGVMNTEAFF.

Worth noting for this clonotype: Given a much more abundant clone one base away, this may be a read error. The chain uses TRBV5-1 and TRBJ2-7; 9 nucleotides agree with TRBD2. The CDR3 is made up of 15 amino acids. CDR1 and CDR2 (germline): SGHRS, YFSETQ. This CDR3 reads CASSLLAGDSYVQYF. CDR3 in DNA: TGCGCCAGCAGCTTATTAGCGGGGGACTCCTACGTGCAGTACTTC.

This clonotype was observed a handful of times. A single base separates this from a much larger clone, so it may be a read error. The genes are TRBV12-3 or TRBV12-4 and TRBJ2-2; the match to TRBD1 covers 9 bases. The CDR3 has 16 amino acids. The DNA for the CDR3 is TGTGCCAGCATACGGTCCGGGACAGGGAACACCGGGGAGCTGTTATTT. Its protein product is CASIRSGTGNTGELLF.

On this clonotype itself: Here the CDR3 omits its conserved ending phenylalanine or tryptophan, so a read error is the likely source. The rearrangement links TRBV11-2 to TRBJ1-6; D not resolved. The germline gives CDR1 SGHAT, CDR2 FQNNGV. The CDR3 is 16 residues long. CDR3 protein: CASSLDKHQTSSPLHL. As DNA, the CDR3 is TGTGCCAGCAGCTTAGATAAACATCAGACCAGTTCACCTCTCCACCTT.

A remark on this clonotype: Relative to the germline gene, one junction end is altered; a read error may explain this. V usage is TRBV20-1 and J usage is TRBJ1-2, with D possibly matching TRBD1 (6 bases). The germline CDR1 and CDR2 sequences are DFQATT and SNEGSKA (reference sequence). This CDR3 is built from 12 residues. CDR3 DNA sequence: TGCAGTGCTGCAGACCGGGACAACGGCTACGCCTTC. It specifies CSAADRDNGYAF.

Concerning this clonotype: Likely a read error: the CDR3 ends without its conserved phenylalanine or tryptophan. The V gene is TRBV11-2, the J gene TRBJ2-4, with D perhaps TRBD1 or TRBD2 (6 bases each). Germline V gives CDR1 SGHAT, CDR2 FQNNGV. The CDR3 totals 17 residues. The ends were cut back, 4 bases at V and 3 bases at J, with 19 bases in the middle. The CDR3 reads CASSSRWGASVKNIQYL. The CDR3 bases are TGTGCCAGCAGCTCCAGGTGGGGGGCTTCCGTCAAAAACATTCAGTACTTG.

Worth noting for this clonotype: Here the CDR3 omits its conserved ending phenylalanine or tryptophan, so a read error is the likely source. The V and J genes are TRBV5-4 and TRBJ2-3; TRBD2 might be the D (6 bases). Trimming left V 4 bases short and J 3 bases short, with 18 bases between. The CDR3 is made up of 16 amino acids. Germline CDR1 and CDR2: SGHNT and YYREEE (reference sequence). The DNA of the CDR3 is TGTGCCAGCAGCGCTCTTGCTCTAGCGAGTACAGATACGCAGTATTCT. Translation: CASSALALASTDTQYS.

This clonotype was counted ten times or more. This rearrangement joins TRBV4-2 to TRBJ2-2; no clear D gene. Germline V lookup: CDR1 LGHNA, CDR2 YNFKEQ. Between the trimmed V and J ends, which lost 0 bases and 3 bases, there was a span of 14 bases. This CDR3 has 17 residues. The CDR3 DNA reads as TGTGCCAGCAGCCAAGATAATGGGAATGGGTACACCGGGGAGCTGTTTTTT. This codes for CASSQDNGNGYTGELFF.

At least ten counts were recorded for this clonotype. This rearrangement joins TRBV20-1 to TRBJ1-1; no firm D call. The germline gives CDR1 DFQATT, CDR2 SNEGSKA (reference sequence). The CDR3 length is 12 residues. Trimming took off 5 bases at V and 3 bases at J, with 10 bases between the two ends. In DNA, the CDR3 is TGCAGTGCTCCTCGGTTGGACACTGAAGCTTTCTTT. Its protein product is CSAPRLDTEAFF.

About this clonotype: Relative to the germline gene, one junction end is altered; a read error may explain this. The V call is TRBV4-2, the J call TRBJ2-7, with D hard to call. CDR3 length equals 13 residues. Germline V gene sequence: CDR1 LGHNA, CDR2 YNFKEQ. The CDR3 bases are TGTGCCAGCAGCCAAGTTCTCATGGACGAGCAATACTTC. Residues: CASSQVLMDEQYF.

V usage is TRBV6-6 and J usage is TRBJ2-1, with D hard to call. CDR3 length equals 14 residues. The germline V and J ends were trimmed by 6 bases and 7 bases, with 16 bases remaining between them. Germline values: CDR1 MNHNY, CDR2 SVGAGI (reference sequence). The CDR3 bases are TGTGCCAGCAGCCTTGCAGTTTGGCTTAATGAGCAGTTCTTC. This encodes CASSLAVWLNEQFF.

This clonotype was observed a few times. The chain uses TRBV5-6 and TRBJ1-5; 10 positions match TRBD1. V trimming: 1 base; J trimming: 4 bases; junction bases outside the gene matches: 5. The CDR3 is made up of 16 amino acids. Germline CDR1 is SGHDT and CDR2 is YYEEEE. CDR3 protein: CASSLWDRGGNQPQHF. The CDR3 nucleotides are TGTGCCAGCAGCTTGTGGGACAGGGGAGGGAATCAGCCCCAGCATTTT.

This clonotype was seen only a few times. A much larger clone differs from this one at a single base, so this may be a read error. The V call is TRBV6-1, the J call TRBJ2-5; TRBD1 might be the D (6 bases). CDR3 length: 15 residues. Germline V CDR1 and CDR2: MNHNS, SASEGT. CDR3 nucleotides: TGTGCCAGCGGTGAAGGTTTCAGGGGCCAAGAGACCCAGTACTTC. It translates to CASGEGFRGQETQYF.

This clonotype has more than one count but fewer than ten. A much larger clonotype is one base distant, so this may be a read error. V and J are TRBV6-2 or TRBV6-3 and TRBJ2-4, with D possibly being TRBD2 (5 bases). This CDR3 is 13 amino acids long. In germline, CDR1 is MNHEY, CDR2 SVGEGT. CDR3 sequence: CASRPPSGNIRYF. The CDR3 DNA is TGTGCCAGCAGGCCACCGAGCGGAAACATTCGGTACTTC.

With respect to this clonotype: It is likely a read error, because the conserved phenylalanine at the end of the CDR3 is missing. The V and J genes are TRBV11-2 and TRBJ2-7, with TRBD1 identical over 8 bases. After removal of 5 bases from V and 4 bases from J, the junction contained 10 bases not matched to a gene. Germline values: CDR1 SGHAT, CDR2 FQNNGV. This CDR3 contains 15 residues. The CDR3 sequence is CASSLVARGQYEQYY. The CDR3 coding sequence is TGTGCCAGCAGCCTAGTGGCCAGGGGGCAGTACGAGCAGTACTAC.

This clonotype appeared many times. The genes are TRBV6-5 and TRBJ1-6; D uncertain. V dropped 0 bases and J dropped 3 bases, with 12 bases sitting between them. CDR1 and CDR2 from the germline V gene are MNHEY and SVGAGI. The CDR3 loop spans 17 amino acids. The CDR3 loop is CASSYSGDTFYNSPLHF. The CDR3 DNA is TGTGCCAGCAGTTACTCTGGCGACACATTCTATAATTCACCCCTCCACTTT.

Notes on this clonotype: This may be a read error, as it is one base from a much larger clone. The V gene is TRBV20-1, the J gene TRBJ2-1; 14 positions agree with TRBD2. V trimming: 4 bases; J trimming: 8 bases; junction bases outside the gene matches: 13. The CDR3 consists of 17 residues. Germline V gene sequence: CDR1 DFQATT, CDR2 SNEGSKA (reference sequence). This CDR3 reads CSAIPWTSGGPRYEQFF. The CDR3 DNA sequence: TGCAGTGCTATACCTTGGACTAGCGGGGGGCCAAGGTATGAGCAGTTCTTC.

The V call is TRBV10-3, the J call TRBJ1-4; tentatively, D is TRBD1 (5 bases). Germline values: CDR1 ENHRY, CDR2 SYGVKD. The CDR3 runs to 13 residues. Trimming took off 0 bases at V and 12 bases at J, with 11 bases between the two ends. CDR3 coding DNA: TGTGCCATCAGTGAGTCGTTGGGGGAAGAACTGTTTTTT. Its protein product is CAISESLGEELFF.